This T cell receptor (beta chain) was recorded in a study of regulatory T cells in long-lasting Graves disease. Relying on iRepertoire HTBI primers and Arm-PCR of CDR3 regions, the team built TCR beta libraries. TCRdb re-called the multiplex PCR reads through MiXCR, storing one row per CDR3 protein. In the table there are fewer than 550,000 distinct CDR3 sequences, roughly 21% of which are singletons. This clonotype was detected only a few times. Sample time point: persistent/refractory GD, antithyroid drugs over 5 years with positive TRAb. PBMC-derived RNA was used for the TCR library. Germline CDR1 is SGHTS and CDR2 is YDEGEE. V was shortened by 4 bases and J by 8 bases, with 25 bases between the two germline ends. The CDR3 loop spans 17 amino acids.

The material was peripheral blood mononuclear cells (PBMCs), obtained when the disease was refractory, from a patient treated with antithyroid drugs. The rearrangement joins TRBV5-8 to TRBJ2-4; perhaps D is TRBD1 or TRBD2 (5 bases each). The receptor comes from a female donor with Graves disease. The CDR3 loop reads CASSLGRWGLNSDIQYF. In DNA form, the CDR3 reads TGTGCCAGCAGCCTGGGACGCTGGGGTCTAAACTCAGACATTCAGTACTTC.